The source of this T cell receptor beta chain is a study of T cells in Graves' hyperthyroidism and ophthalmopathy. Findings and limits, study-wide: Within blood appeared most thyroid clonotypes that had expanded above 0.001. Ophthalmopathy got predicted by the model a median approximately 6 months before its onset.

The study excluded patients with uncontrolled infection, other autoimmune disease, pregnancy or lactation. Fresh peripheral blood, about 9.6 ml, yielded the PBMCs. This clonotype occurred a few times. Antigen unknown. TCR beta CDR3 regions were amplified from RNA. With the HTBI primer set, the TCR CDR3 went through a first round of RT-PCR. TCRdb re-derived calls from the multiplex PCR reads in MiXCR, one entry per CDR3 protein. The table has about 360,000 distinct CDR3 sequences, more than 15% seen once. The trim removed 0 bases at V and 4 bases at J, leaving 5 bases unmatched. Germline CDR1 is LGHNA and CDR2 is YSLEER. The CDR3 is 15 residues long.

This clonotype originated in a woman between 18 and 30 years old with Graves' hyperthyroidism that later progressed to Graves' ophthalmopathy. This chain joins TRBV4-3 and TRBJ1-2; TRBD1 matches 7 bases. Sequenced sample: blood. The CDR3 nucleotides read TGCGCCAGCAGCCAAGACGCGGCAGGGGGCTATGGCTACACCTTC. Amino acids: CASSQDAAGGYGYTF.